This TCR beta chain was sequenced for a study of PD-1 blockade in classical Hodgkin lymphoma. Sequencing used immunoSEQ multiplex PCR; TCRdb keeps in-frame clones, though not all of them. The sample yields around 25,000 clones, 72% seen once. Indicated time point: cycle 4 day 1 (C4D1), after 6 weeks of nivolumab. Following autologous stem cell transplantation, relapse occurred in every patient, and exposure to brentuximab vedotin varied. The V gene lost 2 bases and the J gene lost 1 base, with 10 bases spanning the gap. This CDR3 contains 15 residues. The V gene's germline CDR1 is MDHEN and CDR2 SYDVKM.

The sequencing used peripheral blood mononuclear cells (PBMCs), collected before the fourth cycle of nivolumab. The receptor comes from a human donor with classical Hodgkin lymphoma. The genes are TRBV28 and TRBJ2-3; TRBD1 might be the D (6 bases). CDR3 loop: CASSLVQGGTDTQYF. The CDR3 bases are TGTGCCAGCAGTTTAGTACAGGGAGGCACAGATACGCAGTATTTT.